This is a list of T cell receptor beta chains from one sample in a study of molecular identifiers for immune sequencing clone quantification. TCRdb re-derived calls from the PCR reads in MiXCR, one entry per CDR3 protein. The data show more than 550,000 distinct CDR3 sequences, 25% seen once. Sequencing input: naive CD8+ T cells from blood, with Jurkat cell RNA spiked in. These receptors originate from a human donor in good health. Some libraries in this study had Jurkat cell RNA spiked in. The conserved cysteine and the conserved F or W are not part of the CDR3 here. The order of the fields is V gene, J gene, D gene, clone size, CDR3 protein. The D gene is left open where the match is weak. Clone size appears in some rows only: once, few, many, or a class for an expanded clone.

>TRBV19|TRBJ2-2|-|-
ASSIGTGLTGELF
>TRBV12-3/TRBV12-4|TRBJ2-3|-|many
ASTQPGRTSTDTQY
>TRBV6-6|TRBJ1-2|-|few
ASSYYYGYT
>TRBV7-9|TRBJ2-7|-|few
ASSLVNTPGEQY
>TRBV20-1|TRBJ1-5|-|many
SAETGENQPQH
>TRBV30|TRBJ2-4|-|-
AWSEGIIQY
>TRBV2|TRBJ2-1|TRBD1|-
ASSEVAPNGQGRYNEQF
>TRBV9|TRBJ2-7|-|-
ASSVTTSSPEQY
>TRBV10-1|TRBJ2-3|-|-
ASSDQLGTDTQY
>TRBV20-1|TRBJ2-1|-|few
SARLQGAGGGEQF
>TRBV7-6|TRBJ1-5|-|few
ASSLPKNRSNQPQH
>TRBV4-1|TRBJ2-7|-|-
ASSPRDSTYGQY
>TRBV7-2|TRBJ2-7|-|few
ASSYQGPLGAPGSYEQY
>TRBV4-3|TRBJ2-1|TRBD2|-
ASSQALAGGYNEQF
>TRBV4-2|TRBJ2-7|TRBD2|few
ASSQDEDGRLPYEQY
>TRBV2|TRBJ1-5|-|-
ASSEGNSNQPQH
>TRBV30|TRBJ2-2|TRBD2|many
AWNYRAGGRTGELF
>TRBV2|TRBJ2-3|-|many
ASSPDTQY
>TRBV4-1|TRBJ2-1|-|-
ASSQEFSGLHNEQF
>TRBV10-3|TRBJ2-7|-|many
AISESYGGYEQY
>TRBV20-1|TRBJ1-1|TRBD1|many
SAPPPRGYRGLEEAF
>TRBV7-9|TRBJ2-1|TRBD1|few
ASSSTRDRTYNEQF
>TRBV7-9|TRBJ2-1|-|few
ASSLVYSYNEQF
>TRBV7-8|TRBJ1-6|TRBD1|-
ASSLTGQLSSPLH
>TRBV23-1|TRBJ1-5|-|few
ASSQGPEGSMGNQPQH
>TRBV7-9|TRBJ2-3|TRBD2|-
ASSPARGETSGKSTDTQY
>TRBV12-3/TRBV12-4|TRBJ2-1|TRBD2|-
ASGLGGWTSGGTAYNEQF
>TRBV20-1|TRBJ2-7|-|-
SARRDHEQY
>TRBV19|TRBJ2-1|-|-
ASTLVGAPYNEQF
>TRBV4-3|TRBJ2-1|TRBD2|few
ASSQARTSGNEQF
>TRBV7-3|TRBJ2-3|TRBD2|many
ASSYGLAGSDTQY
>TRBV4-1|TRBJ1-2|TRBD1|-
ASSQVMGQRTGGDYGYT
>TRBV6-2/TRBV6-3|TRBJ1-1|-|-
AGSYVGQGGTF
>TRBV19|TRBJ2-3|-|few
ASSILSRGPDTQY
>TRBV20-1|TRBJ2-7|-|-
SARESGMGLYERY
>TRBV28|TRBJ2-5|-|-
ASTPGSSGETQY
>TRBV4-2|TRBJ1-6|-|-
ASSQEVGVLSSPLH
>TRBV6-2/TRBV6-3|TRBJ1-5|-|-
GSSPVGSNHQPQH
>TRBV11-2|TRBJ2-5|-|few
ASSPEAVGPQETQY
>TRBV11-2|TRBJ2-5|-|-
ASSLVGREPKETQY
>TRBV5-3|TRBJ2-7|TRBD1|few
ASSLGWTGSYEQY
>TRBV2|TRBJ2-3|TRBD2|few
ASSDPLAVGTDTQY
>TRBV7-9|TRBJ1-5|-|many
ASSLGGYQPQH
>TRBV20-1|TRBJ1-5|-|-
SARDLTASNQPQH
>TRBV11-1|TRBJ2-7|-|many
ASEDIRREQY
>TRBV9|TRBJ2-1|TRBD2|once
ASSGLAGDDAQF
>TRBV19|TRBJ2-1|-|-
ASSIMREAEQF
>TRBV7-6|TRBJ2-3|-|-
ASSLVGDRPDTQY
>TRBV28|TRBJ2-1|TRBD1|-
ASSSPMGQGPYNEQF
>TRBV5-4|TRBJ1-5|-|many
ASRVWAEGNQPQH